Listed below are T cell receptor beta chains from one sample, sequenced in a study of cytomegalovirus exposure and HLA in healthy donors. Profiling relied on immunoSEQ multiplex PCR, and the TCRdb table lists in-frame clones only, not all of them. The table lists 130,000 or so clones, around 75% of them singletons. Material for sequencing was PBMCs. The receptors were gathered from a woman in her forties or fifties in good health and CMV-seropositive. CDR3s include the opening cysteine and the closing phenylalanine or tryptophan. The D gene is left open where the match is weak. The size field is filled for only some rows; it gives once, few, many or a size class.

J gene,clone size,V gene,D gene,CDR3 protein,CDR3 DNA
TRBJ1-2,.,TRBV5-6,.,CASSLLNSYGYTF,TGTGCCAGCAGCTTGTTGAACAGCTATGGCTACACCTTC
TRBJ2-3,.,TRBV7-2,.,CASSLYTDTQYF,TGTGCCAGCAGCCTTTACACAGATACGCAGTATTTT
TRBJ1-2,.,TRBV10-3,TRBD1,CAISDPGQVANYGYTF,TGTGCCATCAGTGATCCGGGACAGGTGGCTAACTATGGCTACACCTTC
TRBJ1-3,.,TRBV25-1,.,CASSPHQGFGGNTIYF,TGTGCCAGCAGTCCACACCAGGGATTCGGTGGAAACACCATATATTTT
TRBJ2-3,.,TRBV5-1,.,CASSLTLGGADTQYF,TGCGCCAGCAGCTTAACCCTAGGGGGGGCAGATACGCAGTATTTT
TRBJ1-1,.,TRBV11-3,.,CASSQDSVNTEAFF,TGTGCCAGCAGCCAAGACAGCGTGAACACTGAAGCTTTCTTT
TRBJ2-2,.,TRBV4-2,TRBD2,CASSQGLAVVPGELFF,TGTGCCAGCAGCCAAGGACTAGCGGTGGTGCCCGGGGAGCTGTTTTTT
TRBJ2-7,once,TRBV19,TRBD1,CASKGTGYHEQYF,TGTGCCAGTAAAGGGACAGGGTACCACGAGCAGTACTTC
TRBJ1-2,.,TRBV13,.,CASSRTDRSYGYTF,TGTGCCAGCAGCCGGACTGACAGGTCGTATGGCTACACCTTC
TRBJ1-2,.,TRBV13,.,CASSSTNRVLWGYTF,TGTGCCAGCAGCTCGACTAACAGGGTCCTCTGGGGCTACACCTTC
TRBJ1-1,.,TRBV4-1,.,CASSLRVNTEAFF,TGCGCCAGCAGTCTCAGGGTGAACACTGAAGCTTTCTTT
TRBJ2-3,.,TRBV7-9,TRBD1,CASSRGQGTDTQYF,TGTGCCAGCAGCCGCGGACAGGGCACAGATACGCAGTATTTT
TRBJ1-5,.,TRBV18,.,CASSPAQGAQPQHF,TGTGCCAGCTCACCAGCACAGGGAGCCCAGCCCCAGCATTTT
TRBJ1-1,.,TRBV10-3,.,CAISSGGFSEAFF,TGTGCCATCAGCTCGGGGGGCTTCTCTGAAGCTTTCTTT
TRBJ2-7,.,TRBV7-9,TRBD2,CASSPSGSSYEQYF,TGTGCCAGCAGCCCAAGCGGGAGCTCCTACGAGCAGTACTTC
TRBJ1-2,.,TRBV29-1,TRBD1,CSAVTGGVSYGYTF,TGCAGCGCTGTGACAGGGGGCGTCAGCTATGGCTACACCTTC
TRBJ2-7,.,TRBV7-6,TRBD2,CASSRASSGGSYEQYF,TGTGCCAGCAGCCGAGCCTCTAGCGGGGGCTCCTACGAGCAGTACTTC
TRBJ1-6,few,TRBV7-9,.,CASSLLTGTRGSPLHF,TGTGCCAGCAGCTTACTAACCGGGACAAGAGGGTCACCCCTCCACTTT
TRBJ1-1,.,TRBV2,TRBD1,CASRVDRVRTEAFF,TGTGCCAGCAGGGTGGACAGGGTCAGGACTGAAGCTTTCTTT
TRBJ1-1,.,TRBV11-3,.,CASSPRPPRNTEAFF,TGTGCCAGCAGCCCCCGTCCGCCTAGGAACACTGAAGCTTTCTTT
TRBJ2-1,.,TRBV7-9,TRBD2,CASSLGLATYNEQFF,TGTGCCAGCAGCTTAGGACTAGCGACCTACAATGAGCAGTTCTTC
TRBJ2-1,few,TRBV2,.,CASTFGRLSNEQFF,TGTGCCAGTACCTTTGGCAGGTTGTCCAATGAGCAGTTCTTC
TRBJ2-1,.,TRBV19,TRBD2,CASSMLGGAYNEQFF,TGTGCCAGTAGTATGCTGGGGGGGGCCTACAATGAGCAGTTCTTC
TRBJ2-7,once,TRBV7-2,TRBD1,CAGSRDRVYEQYF,TGTGCCGGCAGCCGGGACAGGGTGTACGAGCAGTACTTC
TRBJ2-1,.,TRBV10-3,TRBD2,CAISESPSGRDEQFF,TGTGCCATCAGTGAGTCGCCTAGCGGGAGGGATGAGCAGTTCTTC
TRBJ2-5,.,TRBV6-5,TRBD1,CASSRDRGVLKTQYF,TGTGCCAGCAGTCGGGACAGGGGGGTATTGAAGACCCAGTACTTC
TRBJ2-1,.,TRBV7-2,.,CASSFGGARNEQFF,TGTGCCAGCAGCTTCGGCGGGGCTCGCAATGAGCAGTTCTTC
TRBJ1-5,.,TRBV7-3,.,CASSRTWTDSNQPQHF,TGTGCCAGCAGCCGGACCTGGACAGATAGCAATCAGCCCCAGCATTTT
TRBJ1-1,.,TRBV11-2,TRBD1,CASSRYRGTEAFF,TGTGCCAGCAGCCGCTACAGGGGCACTGAAGCTTTCTTT
TRBJ2-6,once,TRBV6-1,.,CASSRAGANVLTF,TGTGCCAGCAGCAGGGCTGGGGCCAACGTCCTGACTTTC
TRBJ2-3,once,TRBV29-1,TRBD2,CSVAGLAGPAADTQYF,TGCAGCGTCGCTGGACTAGCGGGACCTGCTGCTGATACGCAGTATTTT
TRBJ1-1,.,TRBV7-2,.,CASSPSSRREAFF,TGTGCCAGCAGCCCTAGTTCGCGCCGAGAGGCTTTCTTT
TRBJ2-1,few,TRBV7-8,.,CASRPGRGSSYNEQFF,TGTGCCAGCAGACCTGGGCGGGGAAGCTCCTACAATGAGCAGTTCTTC
TRBJ2-5,few,TRBV9,TRBD2,CASSVKPSGGKETQYF,TGTGCCAGCAGCGTAAAGCCGAGCGGGGGAAAAGAGACCCAGTACTTC
TRBJ1-2,.,TRBV9,TRBD1,CASSPHVGTGGDGYTF,TGTGCCAGCAGCCCCCATGTAGGGACAGGGGGAGATGGCTACACCTTC
TRBJ2-3,.,TRBV9,TRBD1,CASSARQGRTDTQYF,TGTGCCAGCAGCGCCCGACAGGGCCGCACAGATACGCAGTATTTT
TRBJ2-7,.,TRBV5-1,.,CASSFQDRTYEQYF,TGCGCCAGCAGCTTCCAGGACAGAACTTACGAGCAGTACTTC
TRBJ1-5,.,TRBV15,.,CATSRVEITVKPQHF,TGTGCCACCAGCAGAGTTGAGATCACCGTGAAGCCCCAGCATTTT
TRBJ2-7,.,TRBV4-1,TRBD2,CASSRSWTSGYEQYF,TGCGCCAGCAGCCGCTCGTGGACTAGCGGGTACGAGCAGTACTTC
TRBJ2-7,.,TRBV6-6,TRBD2,CAAGEGSTEEQYF,TGTGCCGCGGGGGAGGGATCCACTGAAGAGCAGTACTTC
TRBJ1-5,.,TRBV7-8,TRBD1,CASSRTGFGNQPQHF,TGTGCCAGCAGCCGGACAGGGTTCGGCAATCAGCCCCAGCATTTT
TRBJ2-2,.,TRBV7-6,.,CASSGRSVTGELFF,TGTGCCAGCAGCGGCAGATCAGTCACCGGGGAGCTGTTTTTT
TRBJ2-7,.,TRBV18,TRBD1,CASSPGQGISEQYF,TGTGCCAGCTCACCAGGACAGGGGATCAGCGAGCAGTACTTC
TRBJ2-3,few,TRBV2,.,CASSEALGGGTDTQYF,TGTGCCAGCAGTGAAGCGCTTGGGGGCGGCACAGATACGCAGTATTTT
TRBJ2-3,.,TRBV4-3,TRBD2,CASSQARSSGLRGADTQYF,TGCGCCAGCAGCCAAGCGCGGTCTAGCGGGTTACGAGGGGCAGATACGCAGTATTTT